The rows below give T cell receptor beta chains drawn from one sample of a study of T cells in Graves' hyperthyroidism and ophthalmopathy. TCRdb redid the calling of the multiplex PCR reads with MiXCR, one entry per CDR3 protein. The top ten hold less than 20% of the sample, which has roughly 720,000 distinct CDR3 sequences, approximately 15% seen once. Sequencing used blood. The receptor set was obtained from a man between 50 and 59 years old with Graves' hyperthyroidism. The CDR3 runs from the conserved cysteine through the conserved F or W. The D gene is left open where the match is weak. Size tells how often a clone was seen (once, few, many) or the class of an expanded clone, and some rows leave it out.

v_gene	j_gene	d_gene	abundance	CDR3nt	CDR3aa
TRBV6-6	TRBJ2-5	TRBD2	many	TGTGCCAGCAGTTACTCCGGTTTACTAGCGGAGACCCAGTACTTC	CASSYSGLLAETQYF
TRBV28	TRBJ2-7	-	few	TGTGCCAGCAGTTACGCCCTCGTGGCAGGGAGATTCGAGCAGTACTTC	CASSYALVAGRFEQYF
TRBV7-8	TRBJ2-5	TRBD2	many	TGTGCCAGCAGAAGACTAGCGGGAGAGACCCAGTACTTC	CASRRLAGETQYF
TRBV29-1	TRBJ2-6	TRBD1	-	TGCAGCGTGTGGACAGGCTCTTTCTCCTCTGGGGCCAACGTCCTGACTTTC	CSVWTGSFSSGANVLTF
TRBV18	TRBJ2-7	TRBD2	few	TGTGCCAGCTCGACGAGGGGACTAGCTTACGAGCAGTACTTC	CASSTRGLAYEQYF
TRBV5-4	TRBJ1-1	-	-	TGTGCCAGCAGCTGGAGACAAGCACGGTACACTGAAGCTTTCTTT	CASSWRQARYTEAFF
TRBV19	TRBJ1-5	-	-	TGTGCCAGTAGTGGAGCAGGGTCGCATCAGCCCCAGCATTTT	CASSGAGSHQPQHF
TRBV11-2	TRBJ2-2	-	many	TGTGCCAGCAGGCCACAAATTGCCACCGGGGAGCTGTTTTTT	CASRPQIATGELFF
TRBV11-2	TRBJ2-4	-	many	TGTGCCAGCAGCTTAGGTCAAGGGGGGACTTTAGCCAAAAACATTCAGTACTTC	CASSLGQGGTLAKNIQYF
TRBV18	TRBJ2-1	TRBD2	-	TGTGCCAGCTCACCAGAGACTAGCGGGAGGCGGAATGAGCAGTTCTTC	CASSPETSGRRNEQFF
TRBV20-1	TRBJ2-1	-	-	TGCAGTGCTAAAGACGGGAGTCGGGAGCAGTTCTTC	CSAKDGSREQFF
TRBV6-1	TRBJ2-3	TRBD2	few	TGTGCCAGCAGTCCACCACTAGCGGGAGGGGGAGATACGCAGTATTTT	CASSPPLAGGGDTQYF
TRBV28	TRBJ1-3	-	many	TGTGCCAGCGCCCCAGGGTTTATGGGAGACACCATATATTTT	CASAPGFMGDTIYF
TRBV27	TRBJ1-1	-	-	TGTGCCAGCAGTTCCCAGGGTCTCGGCACTGAAGCTTTCTTT	CASSSQGLGTEAFF
TRBV6-2/TRBV6-3	TRBJ1-5	-	few	TGTGCCAGCAGGGGGGGACAATTTAGCAATCAGCCCCAGCATTTT	CASRGGQFSNQPQHF
TRBV7-9	TRBJ1-2	TRBD1	-	TGTGCCAGCAGCTCCCCCGACAGGGAAGCCGACTACACCTTC	CASSSPDREADYTF
TRBV7-2	TRBJ2-2	TRBD1	-	TGTGCCAGCAGCTATCGACAGGGGGCGAGGAACACCGGGGAGCTGTTTTTT	CASSYRQGARNTGELFF
TRBV28	TRBJ2-5	TRBD2	many	TGTGCCAGCAGTCCTCTCACTAGCGGGAGCCACGAGACCCAGTACTTC	CASSPLTSGSHETQYF
TRBV27	TRBJ1-5	TRBD1	-	TGTGCCAGCAGCCCCTCCGGGACAGGGGGCCATCAGCCCCAGCATTTT	CASSPSGTGGHQPQHF
TRBV6-2/TRBV6-3	TRBJ2-7	-	many	TGTGCCAGCATGTTTTCTGGCTACAGCTACGAGCAGTACTTC	CASMFSGYSYEQYF
TRBV11-3	TRBJ2-2	TRBD2	many	TGTGCCAGCAGCGGACGGGATCGATACGGGGGGACCGGGGAGCTGTTTTTT	CASSGRDRYGGTGELFF
TRBV27	TRBJ2-3	TRBD2	-	TGTGCCAGCAGTTTGGGAGGGCTGAGGGCGCAGTATTTT	CASSLGGLRAQYF
TRBV28	TRBJ2-7	TRBD2	many	TGTGCCAGCAGTCCCACCGGGACTAGCGTGTACGAGCAGTACTTC	CASSPTGTSVYEQYF
TRBV27	TRBJ2-1	TRBD2	-	TGTGCCAGCAGTTTATTCTTGTATCGCGGGAGCAACAATGAGCAGTTCTTC	CASSLFLYRGSNNEQFF
TRBV30	TRBJ2-7	-	many	TGTGCCTGGAGGACCACGCGAAAAAACTACGAGCAGTACTTC	CAWRTTRKNYEQYF
TRBV30	TRBJ1-5	TRBD1	-	TGTGCCTGCTCGAGGGGGCAGGGGGGAAATCAGCCCCAGCATTTT	CACSRGQGGNQPQHF
TRBV4-1	TRBJ1-6	TRBD1	-	TGCGCCAGCAGCCGCCAACCGGGACAGGAATATTCACCCCTCCACTTT	CASSRQPGQEYSPLHF
TRBV5-1	TRBJ2-7	-	few	TGCGCCAGCGAGATTTGGGACGGATCCTCCTACGAGCAGTACTTC	CASEIWDGSSYEQYF
TRBV27	TRBJ2-2	TRBD1	few	TGTGCCAGCAGGGTTGGACAGGTTGGCCTGGGCGGGCTGTTTTTT	CASRVGQVGLGGLFF
TRBV2	TRBJ2-1	-	many	TGTGCCAGCAGTGGCGAAGATGCGGATGAGCAGTTCTTC	CASSGEDADEQFF
TRBV28	TRBJ1-5	-	-	TGTGCCAGCAGTTTAAAGAATCAGCCCCAGCATTTT	CASSLKNQPQHF
TRBV18	TRBJ1-1	-	many	TGTGCCAGCTCAGCAAATTCCGGTGAAGCTTTCTTT	CASSANSGEAFF
TRBV2	TRBJ2-7	-	many	TGTGCCAGCAGTAAGACTCCTAGCTCCTACGAGCAGTACTTC	CASSKTPSSYEQYF
TRBV27	TRBJ1-2	-	many	TGTGCCAGCAGTCCTTCCCTCGTGTGGGGTGGCTACACCTTC	CASSPSLVWGGYTF
TRBV28	TRBJ2-2	TRBD2	many	TGTGCCAGCAGTTTCCCAGCGGGAGGCAGCGGGGAGCTGTTTTTT	CASSFPAGGSGELFF
TRBV20-1	TRBJ1-1	-	-	TGCAGTGCTGTAACAGGGCCTTTGAACACTGAAGCTTTCTTT	CSAVTGPLNTEAFF
TRBV19	TRBJ2-1	TRBD1	-	TGTGCCAGTAGTAAACGAACCCCCGGGACAGGGCTCGATGAGCAGTTCTTC	CASSKRTPGTGLDEQFF
TRBV30	TRBJ1-4	TRBD1	many	TGTGCCTGGAGTGTACGACCCTGGACAGGGCAGCGAAAACTGTTTTTT	CAWSVRPWTGQRKLFF
TRBV7-9	TRBJ2-7	-	few	TGTGCCAGCAGCCGAGCAGGGCTCGAGCAGTACTTC	CASSRAGLEQYF